This record concerns one T cell receptor (beta chain) sequence. This specimen comes from a study of blood T cell repertoires in COVID-19. Looking at the study overall: In each case, the material was cDNA or gDNA derived from T cells, B-cell-depleted T cells, or PBMCs.

The CDR3 is 14 amino acids. Germline V gene sequence: CDR1 MNHEY, CDR2 SMNVEV (reference sequence). V lost 4 bases and J lost 0, with 7 bases in between. Produced via immunoSEQ multiplex PCR; TCRdb's table is partial and in-frame only. The sample lists some 110,000 clones, around 84% occurring once. The clonotype originates from a middle-aged man with acute or convalescent COVID-19. The chain carries TRBV27 and TRBJ1-5; tentative D call: TRBD1 (6 bases). What was sequenced was peripheral blood. The CDR3 is CASSSGVSNQPQHF. In DNA form, the CDR3 reads TGTGCCAGCAGTTCAGGGGTTAGCAATCAGCCCCAGCATTTT.